This T cell receptor (beta chain) is from a study of shared clonotypes between healthy human individuals (dated by TCRdb to 2020 to 2022). Broadly, across the study: The cohort comprised a couple of women and a few men aged 18 to 49 years. For each donor, three plates each were used for CD4 naive and CD4 memory, two plates were used for CD8 naive, and one plate was used for CD8 memory. Blood TCR repertoires of about 5 healthy adults were deeply sequenced to estimate repertoire size and the extent of clonotype sharing between individuals. Libraries were prepared and TCR repertoires were sequenced by different laboratories using diverse techniques, in order to increase sequencing depth and limit assay-specific biases. Per donor, leukapheresis produced somewhere between about 0.94 and 9.5 billion PBMCs. Paper-wide results and their limitations: Sampling was restricted to blood, and TCR repertoires in tissue are likely to differ from TCR repertoires in blood. Pairwise subsampling led to the expectation that sequencing depth would affect the degree of clonotype sharing among donors. Larger estimated clonotype richness was generally found for naive subsets than for memory subsets. The small number of donors limited the genetic and exposure-history diversity represented. When a handful of donors were compared, the shared fraction of clonotypes was 5% to 6.5% for naive CD4, around 3.5% for naive CD8, 2.3% for memory CD4, and less than 0.5% for memory CD8. Rarefaction of sorted-subset datasets indicated incomplete sequencing despite the large sequencing depth. Higher generation probabilities were observed for clonotypes shared by all four sorted-subset donors than for non-shared clonotypes.

Healthy HIV-negative adults with no recently reported acute infections or vaccinations were included as donors. Every donor was a Caucasian adult residing in Nashville, Tennessee, USA. CD4+ T cells were enriched by magnetic negative selection, after which naive cells were positively selected on CD45RA and the negative fraction was taken as the memory subset. After blood collection by leukapheresis, PBMCs were isolated using Ficoll-Histopaque density gradient centrifugation and then cryopreserved in the vapor phase of liquid nitrogen. Analytical flow cytometry was used to check the purity and quantity of every magnetically sorted T cell population. Genomic DNA was isolated from every sorted fraction and measured by UV absorbance on a Nanodrop 2000c. Concerning this clone: This receptor's antigen is unknown. No base qualities exist here, and no much larger clone lies one base off it.

Using the deep immunoSEQ assay, TCR CDR3 regions were amplified from genomic DNA by multiplex PCR. For each cell subset, the extracted genomic DNA was distributed evenly across all wells of several immunoSEQ 96-well plates, and each plate served as one replicate. Each replicate PCR for sorted subsets received approximately 200 ng genomic DNA, equal to roughly 30,000 T cell genomes. The purified libraries were quantified using a Qubit 3.0 fluorometer, sized with a Bioanalyzer 2100, and then quantified again using the KAPA Library Quantification kit. A separate single-read 150-cycle Illumina NextSeq 550 flow cell was used to sequence each immunoSEQ 96-well plate. Regarding the original processing steps: Because the immunoSEQ output included only junctional sequences and no quality scores, the filtering could not be the same as the filtering used for full-length reads. Sequences were annotated with PyIR, a Python wrapper for IgBLAST v1.9, using IMGT germline references to assign V/J genes and CDR3. Reads were removed for weak V/J assignments (E-value above 1e-6), missing CDR3, stop codons, out-of-frame junctions, or ambiguous translated residues. V3J clonotypes were defined by identical inferred V gene, J gene, and CDR3 amino acid sequence. Percentage overlap between repertoires was calculated by dividing the number of shared unique clonotypes by the size of the smaller repertoire. RTK rarefaction, the Chao1 estimator, and Recon v2.1 estimates of unobserved clonotypes were used to assess repertoire richness. Generation probabilities were computed with OLGA for all TCRbeta clonotypes obtained by the gDNA method from a handful of donors. TCRdb obtained this table from immuneACCESS and retained in-frame rearrangements with V and J assigned. These tables miss some clones; where compared with another copy, unresolved V genes account for less than half of the shortfall, and the remainder is unexplained. D and trimming were read from the DNA, whereas the V and J calls and clone size are those reported in that table. Across this sample there are roughly 1.4 million clones, with around 98.5% seen only once. Clones ranked in the top ten supply around 0.38% of the sample.

The sample was naive CD4+ T cells sorted from blood. What the cell subset or site label conveys for this sample: CD45RA+ positively selected. The source is a man aged 25 to 40 in good health.

The CDR3 protein: CASSVTGTGDSPQHF. The base sequence is TGTGCCAGCAGCGTGACCGGGACAGGGGATTCGCCCCAGCATTTT. The sequence joins TRBV5-5 to TRBJ1-5; 10 of the junction bases match TRBD1. Via the germline V gene (reference sequence), CDR1 is SGHKS and CDR2 YYEKEE. The germline V end is reduced by 4 bases and the J end by 9 bases; junction bases left unmatched: 10. The CDR3, cysteine through phenylalanine, is 15 amino acids long. Only the CDR3 region is kept as DNA, spanning 45 bases read in frame from base 1. Where the CDR3 stops, the reference TRBV5-5 and TRBJ1-5 genes take over; the full variable domain is DAGVTQSPTHLIKTRGQQVTLRCSPISGHKSVSWYQQVLGQGPQFIFQYYEKEERGRGNFPDRFSARQFPNYSSELNVNALLLGDSALYLCASSVTGTGDSPQHFGDGTRLSIL.